This T cell receptor (beta chain) was recorded in a study of CD8+ T cells in alopecia areata. Study-wide context: Oral tofacitinib (5 to 10 mg twice daily) was administered to treated patients.

cDNA reverse transcribed from extracted RNA served as the sequencing template. Assay used: immunoSEQ multiplex PCR; TCRdb lists only in-frame clones, some missing. The top ten clones hold 1.7% of a sample with about 180,000 clones, roughly 60% of them seen once. The length of the CDR3 is 13 residues. The trim removed 6 bases at V and 2 bases at J, leaving 3 bases unmatched. Germline V gene data show CDR1 as SQVTM and CDR2 as ANQGSEA. Sorting of CD4+ and CD8+ T cells was performed on PBMCs. This clone was counted between two and nine times. Its target is unknown. The same CDR3 is also encoded by other DNA sequences in this sample. Regarding the study as a whole: Clonality exceeded that of normal scalp in lesional scalp, most notably in alopecia totalis/universalis.

The source was CD4+ T cells sorted from blood, collected at week 0. This TCR came from a human donor with alopecia areata. The gene calls are TRBV29-1 and TRBJ1-2, with 10 nucleotides matching TRBD1. Here the CDR3 DNA reads TGCAGCGTCTCGGACAGGGGGAACTATGGCTACACCTTC. Translated, it gives CSVSDRGNYGYTF. Using reference TRBV29-1 and TRBJ1-2 for the parts outside the CDR3, the full variable domain is SAVISQKPSRDICQRGTSLTIQCQVDSQVTMMFWYRQQPGQSLTLIATANQGSEATYESGFVIDKFPISRPNLTFSTLTVSNMSPEDSSIYLCSVSDRGNYGYTFGSGTRLTVV.